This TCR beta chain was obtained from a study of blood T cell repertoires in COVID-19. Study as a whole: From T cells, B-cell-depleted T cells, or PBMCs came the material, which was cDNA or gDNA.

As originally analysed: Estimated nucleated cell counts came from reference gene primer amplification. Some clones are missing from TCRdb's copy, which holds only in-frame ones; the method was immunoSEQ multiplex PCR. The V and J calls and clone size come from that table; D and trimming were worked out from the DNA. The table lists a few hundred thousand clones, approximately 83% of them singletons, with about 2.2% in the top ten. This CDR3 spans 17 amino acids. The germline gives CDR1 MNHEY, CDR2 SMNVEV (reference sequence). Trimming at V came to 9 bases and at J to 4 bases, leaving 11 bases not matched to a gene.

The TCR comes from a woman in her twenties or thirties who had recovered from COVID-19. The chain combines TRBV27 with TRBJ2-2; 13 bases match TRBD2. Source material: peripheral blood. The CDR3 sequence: CASRGLAGVGSTGELFF. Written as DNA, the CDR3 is TGTGCCAGTCGAGGACTAGCGGGAGTTGGTAGCACCGGGGAGCTGTTTTTT.